This T cell receptor (beta chain) comes out of a study of T-cell reconstitution after alpha-beta-depleted transplantation in children. Preparation of the TCRbeta library involved a method that used unique molecular identifiers. TCRdb passed the PCR reads through MiXCR, listing each CDR3 protein once. The table lists approximately 18,000 distinct CDR3 sequences, approximately 5.3% of them singletons. This clonotype came up many times. Antigen specificity is unknown. Study-wide points: The main origin of T-cell counts and diversity one year after transplant was newly produced T cells. By about two months after transplant, alpha-beta T cells reportedly arose from several hundred graft clones that had expanded.

The sequences come from PBMCs, collected before TCRalphabeta/CD19-depleted stem cell transplant. The clonotype comes from a boy between 10 and 17 years old with acute lymphoblastic leukemia, due to receive a stem cell transplant.

This CDR3 reads CASSFLAGTRSGNTIYF. CDR3 DNA: TGTGCCAGCAGCTTCCTAGCCGGGACTCGTTCTGGAAACACCATATATTTT. This chain uses TRBV13 with TRBJ1-3; D perhaps matches TRBD1 (5 bases). The V gene's germline CDR1 is PRHDT and CDR2 FYEKMQ (reference sequence). V was cut by 3 bases and J by 1 base, with 16 bases left in between. This CDR3 comprises 17 residues.